The present T cell receptor beta chain was sequenced within a study of monozygotic twins with inflammatory bowel disease. Study conclusions and caveats: Researchers report that IBD patients shared fewer clonotypes with others than healthy twins, especially amid disease activity. Compared with healthy co-twins, IBD patients showed reduced TCRbeta repertoire diversity by inverse Simpson. The data did not back a single strong IBD-associated clonotype or signal.

Each of the TCR libraries took 3,000 to 3,500 ng of total RNA. TCRdb derives one entry per CDR3 protein from the 5' RACE reads, leaving out DNA. Its listing shows roughly 160,000 distinct CDR3 sequences. With regard to this clonotype: Its antigen remains unknown.

This CDR3 has 13 residues. Germline CDR1 and CDR2: MDHEN and SYDVKM. What was sequenced was blood. V gene TRBV28 combines with J gene TRBJ2-1; lacking DNA, the TRBD2 call made by TCRdb goes unchecked. This clonotype originated in a human donor with ulcerative colitis or Crohn's disease, or a healthy co-twin of an affected twin (not recorded which). The CDR3 spells CASRGTRIDEQFF.